This entry lists 9 T cell receptor beta chains sequenced from one sample in a study of CD8 T cells in ankylosing spondylitis. Study findings and constraints: There was a TCR beta motif, made of fewer than 10 highly homologous variants, that appeared characteristic of ankylosing spondylitis blood.

One entry per CDR3 protein results from TCRdb running MiXCR on the 5' RACE reads. The sample contains some 800,000 distinct CDR3 sequences, approximately 12% of which appear only once. These receptors' targets are unknown. Sequencing was carried out using blood, either unsorted or a sorted T cell fraction (not recorded which). The receptors were sampled from a male donor with ankylosing spondylitis.

The chain joins TRBV5-1 to TRBJ2-6; weak D call: TRBD1 (5 bases). The CDR3 length is 15 residues. Germline V gene sequence: CDR1 SGHRS, CDR2 YFSETQ. V lost 4 bases to trimming and J lost 0 bases, with 8 bases between them. CDR3 residues: CASSMGPSGANVLTF. CDR3 coding DNA: TGCGCCAGCAGCATGGGGCCCTCTGGGGCCAACGTCCTGACTTTC.

The gene calls are TRBV5-1 and TRBJ1-2; TRBD1 agrees at 9 bases. Germline V gene lookup returns CDR1 SGHRS and CDR2 YFSETQ. V shed 4 bases, J shed 6 bases, and the junction held 7 bases outside the gene matches. The CDR3 has 14 residues. CDR3 sequence: CASSDRDRADGYTF. CDR3 nucleotide sequence: TGCGCCAGCAGCGACAGGGACAGGGCGGATGGCTACACCTTC.

In this sample, this clonotype turned up a few times. This chain connects TRBV18 to TRBJ2-3; D is perhaps TRBD1 or TRBD2 (5 bases each). Germline assignment: CDR1 KGHSH and CDR2 LQKENI. The CDR3 sequence is 13 residues long. Trimming took 3 bases from V and 8 from J, leaving 12 bases between them. CDR3 bases: TGTGCCAGCTCACCGACCAATGGGGGTACGCAGTATTTT. Amino acid sequence: CASSPTNGGTQYF.

V and J are TRBV12-3 or TRBV12-4 and TRBJ1-1; D unclear. The CDR3 spans 15 residues. Trimming took off 6 bases at V and 4 bases at J, with 18 bases between the two ends. CDR3 sequence: CASSLSLRTTTEAFF. In nucleotides, the CDR3 is TGTGCCAGCAGCCTATCCCTCCGGACCACCACTGAAGCTTTCTTT.

The table lists this clonotype with many counts. The chain couples TRBV4-1 to TRBJ2-2; no definite D call. Germline CDR1 and CDR2: MGHRA and YSYEKL. Trimming took off 4 bases at V and 1 base at J, with 16 bases between the two ends. The CDR3 sequence is 17 residues long. CDR3 loop: CASSPPLVGLNTGELFF. CDR3 nucleotide sequence: TGCGCCAGCAGCCCTCCCTTGGTCGGGCTGAACACCGGGGAGCTGTTTTTT.

Only a few counts were recorded for this clonotype. The V call is TRBV20-1, the J call TRBJ2-7, with D hard to call. There are 12 residues in the CDR3. Trimming removed 4 bases from V and 5 bases from J, with 12 bases in between. Germline CDR1 and CDR2: DFQATT and SNEGSKA (reference sequence). The CDR3 spells CSAKYRGNEQYF. In nucleotides, the CDR3 is TGCAGTGCTAAATATCGAGGAAACGAGCAGTACTTC.

Only a few counts were recorded for this clonotype. The J gene is TRBJ2-5, the V gene TRBV7-9; D not certain. The germline V and J ends were trimmed by 5 bases and 1 base, with 11 bases remaining between them. Germline V CDR1 and CDR2: SEHNR, FQNEAQ (reference sequence). CDR3 size: 14 residues. Here the CDR3 DNA reads TGTGCCAGCAGCCCCAGAGCCCTCCAAGAGACCCAGTACTTC. Translation gives CASSPRALQETQYF.

This clonotype was counted only a few times. This chain uses TRBV29-1 with TRBJ1-2, with a possible D match to TRBD1 (5 bases). Germline V gives CDR1 SQVTM, CDR2 ANQGSEA. This CDR3 is built from 12 residues. Trimming cost V 7 bases and J 8 bases, with 17 bases left between them. As DNA, the CDR3 is TGCAGCGCCACGGGGGACCGAGGGGGCTACACCTTC. Translating gives CSATGDRGGYTF.

This clonotype was seen repeatedly, ten times or more. The chain has TRBV12-3 or TRBV12-4 and TRBJ1-2; D is perhaps TRBD1 (5 bases). Trimming cost V 6 bases and J 5 bases, with 13 bases left between them. There are 13 residues in the CDR3. In nucleotides, the CDR3 is TGTGCCAGCAGCAGGGACGTTCGGTATGGCTACACCTTC. Protein product: CASSRDVRYGYTF.